Listed here are 8 T cell receptor beta chains from one sample, sequenced in a study of breast tumors, draining lymph nodes, adjacent tissues. MiXCR, applied by TCRdb to the multiplex PCR reads, yields one record per CDR3 protein. This sample has over 15,000 distinct CDR3 sequences, with under 70% found just once. The sample consisted of tumor-adjacent breast tissue. These receptors all stem from a female donor with breast cancer. Some clones in this sample may be carry-over from other donors' samples.

The gene calls are TRBV7-2 and TRBJ2-5, with D maybe TRBD1 (5 bases). Germline CDR1 and CDR2: SGHTA and FQGNSA. V shed 1 base and J shed 5 bases, with 11 bases lying between them. The CDR3 spans 14 residues. CDR3 coding DNA: TGTGCCAGCAGCTTAGATAGGGGTTGGGAGACCCAGTACTTC. It codes for CASSLDRGWETQYF.

In its sample, this clonotype ranks as medium-sized. The V call is TRBV20-1, the J call TRBJ1-6; tentatively, D is TRBD1 (5 bases). Trimming took 0 bases from V and 6 from J, leaving 18 bases between them. CDR3 length equals 17 residues. Germline CDR1 and CDR2: DFQATT and SNEGSKA (reference sequence). CDR3 in DNA: TGCAGTGCTAGAGATGGGGGGTCCGAAACGATTAATTCACCCCTCCACTTT. Amino acid sequence: CSARDGGSETINSPLHF.

The chain couples TRBV11-1 to TRBJ2-7; a weak D match, TRBD2 (6 bases). Germline lookup yields CDR1 SGHAT and CDR2 FQDESV (reference sequence). The V end was cut by 8 bases, the J end by 3 bases, with 17 bases between. The CDR3 contains 14 residues. The CDR3 reads CASPPAAGSYEQYF. The CDR3 DNA follows: TGTGCCAGCCCCCCGGCCGCGGGAAGCTACGAGCAGTACTTC.

This clonotype was recorded a few times. The J gene is TRBJ2-1, the V gene TRBV7-2; 13 bases match TRBD2. CDR1 is SGHTA and CDR2 is FQGNSA in the germline V gene. With 3 bases clipped from V and 5 bases from J, the junction kept 1 base outside the gene matches. CDR3 size: 15 residues. The CDR3 spells CASSLGLAGNNEQFF. The DNA of the CDR3 is TGTGCCAGCAGCTTGGGACTAGCGGGGAACAATGAGCAGTTCTTC.

By share of the sample, this clonotype is medium-sized. V usage is TRBV5-6 and J usage is TRBJ1-2, with TRBD1 matching 7 bases. The germline CDR1 and CDR2 sequences are SGHDT and YYEEEE. V gave up 3 bases and J gave up 8 bases; unmatched junction bases: 7. The CDR3 has 13 amino acids. The CDR3 region is CASSYDQGEGYTF. CDR3 coding DNA: TGTGCCAGCAGCTATGATCAGGGGGAGGGCTACACCTTC.

V is TRBV2 and J is TRBJ2-5; a possible D gene is TRBD1 (6 bases). V was clipped by 7 bases and J by 2 bases, with 11 bases between them. Germline V gene lookup returns CDR1 SNHLY and CDR2 FYNNEI. The CDR3 spans 13 residues. CDR3 DNA sequence: TGTGCCAGCACTATACAGGGTCAAGAGACCCAGTACTTC. This encodes CASTIQGQETQYF.

The chain has TRBV10-3 and TRBJ1-6, with a weak D call TRBD1 (5 bases). V lost 2 bases and J lost 7, with 12 bases in between. This CDR3 contains 15 residues. Per the germline V gene, CDR1 is ENHRY and CDR2 is SYGVKD. Here the CDR3 reads CAISEGPGGNSPLHF. CDR3 in DNA: TGTGCCATCAGTGAGGGGCCGGGGGGGAATTCACCCCTCCACTTT.

This chain joins TRBV6-6 and TRBJ1-4; 10 nucleotides align to TRBD1. This CDR3 spans 18 amino acids. V dropped 5 bases and J dropped 8; count of bases not matched to a gene: 17. Germline assignment: CDR1 MNHNY and CDR2 SVGAGI (reference sequence). The CDR3 region is CASSHWGQGKRRKEKLFF. As DNA, the CDR3 is TGTGCCAGCAGTCACTGGGGACAGGGGAAGCGTCGGAAGGAAAAACTGTTTTTT.